The 5 T cell receptor beta chains below all came from one sample that was sequenced in a study of Tregs in tolerant kidney transplant recipients. Data came from immunoSEQ multiplex PCR; TCRdb stores just in-frame clones and leaves some out. Of about 64,000 clones in the sample, 95% to 98% are singletons; the top ten hold around 0.34%. Source: Tregs from blood, taken before the transplant. These receptors were taken from a human donor who received a combined kidney and bone marrow transplant.

The rearrangement links TRBV10-3 to TRBJ1-1, with 11 bases aligning to TRBD1. The CDR3 length is 14 residues. Trimming took 6 bases from V and 7 from J; bases not matched to a gene: 7. Germline values: CDR1 ENHRY, CDR2 SYGVKD. The CDR3 nucleotides are TGTGCCATCAGCCCGGGACAGGGGGTACATGAAGCTTTCTTT. This encodes CAISPGQGVHEAFF.

The V and J genes are TRBV5-1 and TRBJ1-2, with a possible D match to TRBD1 (6 bases). The CDR3 is made up of 15 amino acids. Trimming took off 0 bases at V and 4 bases at J, with 13 bases between the two ends. The V gene's germline CDR1 is SGHRS and CDR2 YFSETQ. The CDR3 loop is CASSLEQGSFYGYTF. The CDR3, as DNA: TGCGCCAGCAGCTTGGAACAGGGCTCTTTCTATGGCTACACCTTC.

The chain employs TRBV5-1 and TRBJ2-7; 12 nucleotides line up with TRBD1. J was trimmed by 2 bases and V by 5 bases; bases with no gene match: 5. Germline CDR1 reads SGHRS; CDR2 reads YFSETQ. This CDR3 has 15 amino acids. In nucleotides, the CDR3 is TGCGCCAGCAGTTCCGGGACAGGGGGCCCCTACGAGCAGTACTTC. Protein sequence: CASSSGTGGPYEQYF.

The chain uses TRBV9 and TRBJ1-4, with D possibly TRBD1 on 6 matching bases. The CDR3 consists of 14 residues. The germline CDR1 and CDR2 sequences are SGDLS and YYNGEE. Trimming took 4 bases from V and 8 from J, leaving 15 bases between them. CDR3 in amino acids: CASSPGGAEEKLFF. In DNA, the CDR3 is TGTGCCAGCAGCCCGGGGGGGGCAGAGGAAAAACTGTTTTTT.

This chain connects TRBV14 to TRBJ2-6, with D hard to call. The CDR3 has 14 residues. Between the trimmed V and J ends, which lost 0 bases and 4 bases, there was a span of 4 bases. Looked up from germline, CDR1 is SGHDN and CDR2 is FVKESK. This CDR3 reads CASSQDQGANVLTF. The CDR3 bases are TGTGCCAGCAGCCAAGACCAGGGGGCCAACGTCCTGACTTTC.